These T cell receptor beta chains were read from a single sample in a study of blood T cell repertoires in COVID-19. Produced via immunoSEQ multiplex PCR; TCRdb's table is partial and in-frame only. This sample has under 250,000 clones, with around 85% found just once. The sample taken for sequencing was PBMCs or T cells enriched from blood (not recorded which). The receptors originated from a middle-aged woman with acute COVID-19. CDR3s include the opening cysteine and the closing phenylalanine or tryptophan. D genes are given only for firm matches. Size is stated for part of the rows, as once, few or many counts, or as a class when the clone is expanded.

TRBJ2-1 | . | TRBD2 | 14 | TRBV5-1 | TGCGCCAGCAGCTTGGGAGAGCGGGGGAATGAGCAGTTCTTC | CASSLGERGNEQFF
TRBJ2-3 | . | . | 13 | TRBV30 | TGTGCCTGGACCCTATCTAGCACAGATACGCAGTATTTT | CAWTLSSTDTQYF
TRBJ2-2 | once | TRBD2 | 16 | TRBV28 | TGTGCCAGCAGGATGTTAGCGGGAGGGCCGAACGGGGAGCTGTTTTTT | CASRMLAGGPNGELFF
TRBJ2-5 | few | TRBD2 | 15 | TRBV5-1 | TGCGCCAGCGGGGGGACTAGCGGGGGCCGAGTTACCCAGTACTTC | CASGGTSGGRVTQYF
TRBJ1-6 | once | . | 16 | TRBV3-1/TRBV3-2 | TGTGCCAGCAGCCCCGATCCGGGACTGTATAATTCACCCCTCCACTTT | CASSPDPGLYNSPLHF
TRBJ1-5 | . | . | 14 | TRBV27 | TGTGCCAGCAGTTTAGGCAGGGATGGTCAGCCCCAGCATTTT | CASSLGRDGQPQHF
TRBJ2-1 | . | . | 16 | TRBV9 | TGTGCCAGCAGCCCAGGACAAGGGTCAGGGTACAATGAGCAGTTCTTC | CASSPGQGSGYNEQFF
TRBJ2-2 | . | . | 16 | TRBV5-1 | TGCGCCAGCAGCTGGGGGGACAGCTCGAACACCGGGGAGCTGTTTTTT | CASSWGDSSNTGELFF
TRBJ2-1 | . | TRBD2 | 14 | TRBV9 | TGTGCCAGCAGCCCAGAGCGGGGGGTCAATGAGCAGTTCTTC | CASSPERGVNEQFF
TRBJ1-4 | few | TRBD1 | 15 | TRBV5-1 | TGCGCCAGCAGGCCGACAGGGGGCGTGGGTGAAAAACTGTTTTTT | CASRPTGGVGEKLFF
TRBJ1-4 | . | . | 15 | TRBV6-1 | TGTGCCAGCAGTGAAAAGAGGGTTTTCAATGAAAAACTGTTTTTT | CASSEKRVFNEKLFF
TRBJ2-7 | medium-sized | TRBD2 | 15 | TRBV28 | TGTGCCAGCAGTGAGGGACTAGCGGGAACCTACGAGCAGTACTTC | CASSEGLAGTYEQYF
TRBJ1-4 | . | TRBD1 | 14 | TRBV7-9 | TGTGCCAGCACCCGCGGAGGGGGCGCGGAGAAACTGTTTTTT | CASTRGGGAEKLFF